This T cell receptor (beta chain) came from a study of shared clonotypes between healthy human individuals. On this clone itself: The antigen is not known.

V lost 4 bases and J lost 4, with 16 bases in between. CDR1 KGHSH and CDR2 LQKENI come from the germline V gene. The CDR3 extends over 15 amino acids. Overall study results and limits: The sharing of 5% to 6.5% of naive CD4 clonotypes was seen across several donors. Relative to memory subsets, naive subsets generally showed larger estimated richness.

The repertoire was sequenced with immunoSEQ multiplex PCR; TCRdb's copy has only in-frame clones and lacks some. The sample has millions of clones; roughly 95% are singletons. This TCR came from a man between 18 and 35 years old in good health. The chain links TRBV18 to TRBJ1-1; a weak D match, TRBD1 (6 bases). The sequenced sample consisted of naive CD4+ T cells sorted from blood. Subset described: CD45RA+ positively selected. The CDR3 reads CASSQDGGGTTEAFF. For the CDR3, the DNA is TGTGCCAGCTCACAGGACGGAGGGGGGACCACTGAAGCTTTCTTT.